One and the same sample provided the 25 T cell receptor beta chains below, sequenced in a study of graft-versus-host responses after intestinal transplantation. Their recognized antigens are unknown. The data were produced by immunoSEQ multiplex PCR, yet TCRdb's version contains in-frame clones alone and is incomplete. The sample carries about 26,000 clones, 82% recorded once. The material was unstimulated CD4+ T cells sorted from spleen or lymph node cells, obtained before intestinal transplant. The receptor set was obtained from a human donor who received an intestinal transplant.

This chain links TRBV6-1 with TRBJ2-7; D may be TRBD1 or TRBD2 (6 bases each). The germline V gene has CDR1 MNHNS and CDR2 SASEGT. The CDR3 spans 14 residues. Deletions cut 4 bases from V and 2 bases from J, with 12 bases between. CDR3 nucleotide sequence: TGTGCCAGCAGTGCGGGGGACAAAGCCTACGAGCAGTACTTC. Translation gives CASSAGDKAYEQYF.

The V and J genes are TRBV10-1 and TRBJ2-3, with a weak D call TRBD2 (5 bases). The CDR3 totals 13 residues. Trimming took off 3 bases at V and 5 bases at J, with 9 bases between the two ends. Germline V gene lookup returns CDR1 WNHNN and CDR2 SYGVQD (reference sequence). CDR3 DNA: TGCGCCAGCAGTGACAGTCGGGGAGATACGCAGTATTTT. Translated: CASSDSRGDTQYF.

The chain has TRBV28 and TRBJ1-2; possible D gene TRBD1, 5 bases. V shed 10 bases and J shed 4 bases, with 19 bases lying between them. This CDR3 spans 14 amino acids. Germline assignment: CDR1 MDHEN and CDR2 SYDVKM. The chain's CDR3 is CATWGPQGSYGYTF. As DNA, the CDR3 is TGTGCCACTTGGGGACCGCAAGGGAGCTATGGCTACACCTTC.

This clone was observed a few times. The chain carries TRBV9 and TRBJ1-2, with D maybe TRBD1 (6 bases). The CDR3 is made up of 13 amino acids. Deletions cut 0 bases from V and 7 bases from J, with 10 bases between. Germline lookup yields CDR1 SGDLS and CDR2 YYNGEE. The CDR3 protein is CASSVETGSGYTF. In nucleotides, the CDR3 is TGTGCCAGCAGCGTAGAAACAGGGAGTGGCTACACCTTC. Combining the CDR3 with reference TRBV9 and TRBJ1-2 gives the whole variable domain DSGVTQTPKHLITATGQRVTLRCSPRSGDLSVYWYQQSLDQGLQFLIQYYNGEERAKGNILERFSAQQFPDLHSELNLSSLELGDSALYFCASSVETGSGYTFGSGTRLTVV.

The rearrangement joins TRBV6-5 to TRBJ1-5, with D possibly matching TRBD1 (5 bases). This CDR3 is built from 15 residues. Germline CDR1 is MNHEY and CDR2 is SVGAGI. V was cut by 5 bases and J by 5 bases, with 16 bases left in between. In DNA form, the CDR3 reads TGTGCCAGCAGTGGGGGAAGGGCTGCGGATCAGCCCCAGCATTTT. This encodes CASSGGRAADQPQHF.

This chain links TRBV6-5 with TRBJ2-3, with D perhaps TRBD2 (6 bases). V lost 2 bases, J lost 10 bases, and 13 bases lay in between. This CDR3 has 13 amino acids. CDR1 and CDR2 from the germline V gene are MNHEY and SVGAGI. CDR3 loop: CASSYARDLPQYF. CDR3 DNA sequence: TGTGCCAGCAGTTACGCCCGGGACTTACCGCAGTATTTT.

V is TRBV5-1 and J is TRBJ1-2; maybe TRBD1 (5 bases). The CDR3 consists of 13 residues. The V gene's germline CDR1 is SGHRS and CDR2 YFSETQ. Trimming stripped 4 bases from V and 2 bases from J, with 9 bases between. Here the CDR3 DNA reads TGCGCCAGCAGCCGGGACGGAAACTATGGCTACACCTTC. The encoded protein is CASSRDGNYGYTF.

The CDR3 loop reads CASSEASGNNQPQHF. The CDR3 nucleotides are TGTGCCAGCAGTGAAGCGTCAGGTAACAATCAGCCCCAGCATTTT. This chain joins TRBV6-1 and TRBJ1-5; D is uncertain. Trimming cost V 0 bases and J 3 bases, with 9 bases left between them. Germline CDR1 and CDR2: MNHNS and SASEGT. There are 15 residues in the CDR3.

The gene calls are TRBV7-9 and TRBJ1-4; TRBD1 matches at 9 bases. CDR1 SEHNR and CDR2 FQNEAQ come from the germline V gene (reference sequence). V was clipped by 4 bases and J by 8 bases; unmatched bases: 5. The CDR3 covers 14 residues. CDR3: CASSSRQGVEKLFF. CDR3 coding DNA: TGTGCCAGCAGCTCCAGACAGGGGGTGGAAAAACTGTTTTTT.

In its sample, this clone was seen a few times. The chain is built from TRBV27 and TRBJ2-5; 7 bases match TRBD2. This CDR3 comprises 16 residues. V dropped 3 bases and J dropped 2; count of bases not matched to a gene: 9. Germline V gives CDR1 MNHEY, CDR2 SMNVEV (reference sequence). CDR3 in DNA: TGTGCCAGCAGTTTTGTCGGGGGGACCCTACAAGAGACCCAGTACTTC. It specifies CASSFVGGTLQETQYF.

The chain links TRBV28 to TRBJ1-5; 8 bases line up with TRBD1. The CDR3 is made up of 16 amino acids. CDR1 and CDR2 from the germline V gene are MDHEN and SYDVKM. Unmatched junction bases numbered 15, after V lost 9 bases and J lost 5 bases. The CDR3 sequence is CASSTTQGAHDQPQHF. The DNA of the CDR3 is TGTGCCAGTTCTACGACTCAGGGGGCGCATGATCAGCCCCAGCATTTT.

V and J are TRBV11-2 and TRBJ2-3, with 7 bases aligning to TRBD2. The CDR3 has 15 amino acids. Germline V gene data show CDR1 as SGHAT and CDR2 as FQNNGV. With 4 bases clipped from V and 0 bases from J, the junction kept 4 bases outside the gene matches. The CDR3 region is CASSSRSGSTDTQYF. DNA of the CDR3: TGTGCCAGCAGCTCCCGTAGCGGGAGCACAGATACGCAGTATTTT.

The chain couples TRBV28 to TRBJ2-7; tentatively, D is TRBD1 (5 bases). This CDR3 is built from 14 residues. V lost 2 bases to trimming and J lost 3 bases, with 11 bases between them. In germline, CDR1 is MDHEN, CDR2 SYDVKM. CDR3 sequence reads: CASSLRGGIYEQYF. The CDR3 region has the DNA TGTGCCAGCAGTTTAAGGGGTGGTATCTACGAGCAGTACTTC.

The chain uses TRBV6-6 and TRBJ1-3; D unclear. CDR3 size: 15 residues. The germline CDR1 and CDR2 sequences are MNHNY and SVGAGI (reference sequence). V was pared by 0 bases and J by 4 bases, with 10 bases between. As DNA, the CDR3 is TGTGCCAGCAGTTACTCGGAGGGCTCGGGAAACACCATATATTTT. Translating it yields CASSYSEGSGNTIYF.

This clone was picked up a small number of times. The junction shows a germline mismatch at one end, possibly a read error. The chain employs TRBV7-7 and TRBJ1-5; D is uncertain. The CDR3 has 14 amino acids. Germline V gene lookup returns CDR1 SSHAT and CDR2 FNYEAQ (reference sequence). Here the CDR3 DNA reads TGTGCTAGCAGCTTCATGTATAGCAATCAGCCCCAGCATTTT. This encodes CASSFMYSNQPQHF.

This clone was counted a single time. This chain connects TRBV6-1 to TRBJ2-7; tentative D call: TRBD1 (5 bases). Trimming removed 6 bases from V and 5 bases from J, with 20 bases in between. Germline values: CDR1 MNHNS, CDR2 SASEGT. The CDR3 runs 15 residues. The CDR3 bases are TGTGCCAGCAGGGACACCGTAGGCTCCTGGAACGAGCAGTACTTC. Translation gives CASRDTVGSWNEQYF.

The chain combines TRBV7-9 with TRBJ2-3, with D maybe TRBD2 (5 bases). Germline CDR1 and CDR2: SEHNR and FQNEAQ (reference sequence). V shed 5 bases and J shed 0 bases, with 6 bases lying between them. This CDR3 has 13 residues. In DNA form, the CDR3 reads TGTGCCAGCAGCGAGGGTAGCACAGATACGCAGTATTTT. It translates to CASSEGSTDTQYF.

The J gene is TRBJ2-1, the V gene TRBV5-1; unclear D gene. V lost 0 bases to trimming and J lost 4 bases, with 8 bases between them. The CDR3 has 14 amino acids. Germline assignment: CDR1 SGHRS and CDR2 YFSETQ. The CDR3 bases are TGCGCCAGCAGCTTGGAATGGCAGTACAATGAGCAGTTCTTC. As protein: CASSLEWQYNEQFF.

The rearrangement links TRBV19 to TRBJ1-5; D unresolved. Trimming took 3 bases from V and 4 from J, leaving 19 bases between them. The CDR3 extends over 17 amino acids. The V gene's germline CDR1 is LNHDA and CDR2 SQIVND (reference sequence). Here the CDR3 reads CASSIDGVYSGNQPQHF. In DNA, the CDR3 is TGTGCCAGTAGTATTGATGGCGTGTATAGCGGGAATCAGCCCCAGCATTTT.

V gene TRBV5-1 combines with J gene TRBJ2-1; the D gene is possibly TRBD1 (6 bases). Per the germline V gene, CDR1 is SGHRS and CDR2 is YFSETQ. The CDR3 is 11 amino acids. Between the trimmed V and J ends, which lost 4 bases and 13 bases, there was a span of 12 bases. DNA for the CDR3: TGCGCCAGCAGCAATGACAGGTCCCAGTTCTTC. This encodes CASSNDRSQFF.

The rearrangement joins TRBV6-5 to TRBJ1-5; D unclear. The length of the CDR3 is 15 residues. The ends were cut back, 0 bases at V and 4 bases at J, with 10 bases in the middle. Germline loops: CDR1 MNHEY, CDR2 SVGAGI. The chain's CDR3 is CASSYSVAANQPQHF. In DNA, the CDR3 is TGTGCCAGCAGTTACTCTGTCGCAGCTAATCAGCCCCAGCATTTT.

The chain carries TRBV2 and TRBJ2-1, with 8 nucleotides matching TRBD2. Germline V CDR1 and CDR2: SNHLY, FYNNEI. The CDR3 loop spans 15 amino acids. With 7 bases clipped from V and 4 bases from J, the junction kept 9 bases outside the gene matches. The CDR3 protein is CASKPSGGAYNEQFF. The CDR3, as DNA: TGTGCCAGCAAACCGTCCGGGGGGGCGTACAATGAGCAGTTCTTC. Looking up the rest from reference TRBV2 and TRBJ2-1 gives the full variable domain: EPEVTQTPSHQVTQMGQEVILRCVPISNHLYFYWYRQILGQKVEFLVSFYNNEISEKSEIFDDQFSVERPDGSNFTLKIRSTKLEDSAMYFCASKPSGGAYNEQFFGPGTRLTVL.

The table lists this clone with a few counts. The CDR3 region is CASRKGLNQPQHF. CDR3 nucleotides: TGTGCCAGCAGGAAGGGCCTAAATCAGCCCCAGCATTTT. The rearrangement uses TRBV2 and TRBJ1-5; no clear D. This CDR3 spans 13 amino acids. Trimming stripped 6 bases from V and 4 bases from J, with 10 bases between. Germline values: CDR1 SNHLY, CDR2 FYNNEI.

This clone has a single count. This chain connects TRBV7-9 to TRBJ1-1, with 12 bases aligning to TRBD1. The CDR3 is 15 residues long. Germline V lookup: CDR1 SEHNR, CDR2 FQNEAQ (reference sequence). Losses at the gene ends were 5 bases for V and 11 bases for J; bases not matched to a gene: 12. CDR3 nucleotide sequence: TGTGCCAGCAGCCGGTCCGGGACAGGGGGCAAAGGGGCTTTCTTT. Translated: CASSRSGTGGKGAFF.

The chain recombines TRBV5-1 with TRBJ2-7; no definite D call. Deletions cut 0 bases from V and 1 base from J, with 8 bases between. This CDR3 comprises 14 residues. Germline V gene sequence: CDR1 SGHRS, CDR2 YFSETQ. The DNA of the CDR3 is TGCGCCAGCAGCTTGGAGGAGCCTTCCTACGAGCAGTACTTC. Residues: CASSLEEPSYEQYF.